This entry features one TCR beta chain sequence. Its antigen is not identified. One end of the junction is discordant with germline, which a read error may explain. Other DNA variants within this sample encode the same CDR3. Sampling times: baseline, cycle 4 day 1, cycle 7 day 1. Data came from immunoSEQ multiplex PCR; TCRdb stores just in-frame clones and leaves some out. The sample consists of around 93,000 clones, approximately 87% of them appearing once. These data are taken from a study of OX40 agonist ivuxolimab in advanced cancers. The overall study: Among those treated, three patients had partial responses, one with hepatocellular carcinoma and two with cutaneous melanoma. Overall study findings and caveats: Partial responders at 0.1-3.0 mg/kg showed near-lowest clonal expansion.

CDR1 is PRHDT and CDR2 is FYEKMQ in the germline V gene (reference sequence). The CDR3 is 12 residues long. The starting material was CD4+ or CD8+ T cells sorted from blood, obtained in a trial of the OX40 agonist ivuxolimab. This clonotype originated in an adult with an advanced solid tumor such as melanoma, head and neck, liver or kidney cancer. The chain carries TRBV13 and TRBJ2-7; tentatively, D is TRBD1 (5 bases). CDR3 amino acids: CAIARGINEQYF. CDR3 DNA: TGTGCCATTGCTAGGGGCATCAACGAGCAGTACTTT.